Shown below are 13 T cell receptor beta chains from a single sample sequenced in a study of blood T cell repertoires in COVID-19. Produced via immunoSEQ multiplex PCR; TCRdb's table is partial and in-frame only. Of about 190,000 clones in the sample, roughly 78% are singletons; the top ten hold around 2.8%. Sequencing was performed on peripheral blood. The receptors here all came from an elderly woman with active or convalescent COVID-19.

J is TRBJ1-1 and V is TRBV7-6; the match to TRBD1 covers 9 bases. The CDR3 covers 17 residues. Germline CDR1 reads SGHVS; CDR2 reads FNYEAQ. V trimming: 3 bases; J trimming: 0 bases; junction bases outside the gene matches: 8. The CDR3 sequence: CASSFRDRALMNTEAFF. Here the CDR3 DNA reads TGTGCCAGCAGCTTCCGGGACAGGGCCCTTATGAACACTGAAGCTTTCTTT.

The DNA for the CDR3 is TGTGCCAGCAGCCCAGGGATCTCCCCAACTAATGAAAAACTGTTTTTT. Its translation: CASSPGISPTNEKLFF. The gene calls are TRBV5-4 and TRBJ1-4, with a possible D match to TRBD1 (5 bases). Between the trimmed V and J ends, which lost 4 bases and 0 bases, there was a span of 13 bases. CDR1 and CDR2 from the germline V gene are SGHNT and YYREEE (reference sequence). The CDR3 runs 16 residues. Variable domain in full (rest from reference TRBV5-4 and TRBJ1-4): ETGVTQSPTHLIKTRGQQVTLRCSSQSGHNTVSWYQQALGQGPQFIFQYYREEENGRGNFPPRFSGLQFPNYSSELNVNALELDDSALYLCASSPGISPTNEKLFFGSGTQLSVL.

This chain connects TRBV7-8 to TRBJ1-5; 12 nucleotides line up with TRBD1. The J segment lost 4 bases and the V segment lost 3 bases, leaving 4 bases of the junction unmatched. This CDR3 is built from 16 residues. Germline CDR1 is SGHVS and CDR2 is FQNEAQ. CDR3 sequence reads: CASSLGTGGTNQPQHF. The CDR3 DNA is TGTGCCAGCAGCTTGGGGACAGGGGGCACAAATCAGCCCCAGCATTTT.

The chain has TRBV18 and TRBJ1-1; D remains unclear. CDR1 and CDR2 (germline): KGHSH, LQKENI. The V end lost 3 bases, the J end lost 3 bases, and 8 bases lay between the germline ends. CDR3 length equals 13 residues. The CDR3 region has the DNA TGTGCCAGCTCACCTTCGGCGGACACTGAAGCTTTCTTT. Amino acids: CASSPSADTEAFF.

The rearrangement links TRBV7-2 to TRBJ2-3, with D uncertain. CDR3 length: 13 residues. Germline CDR1 reads SGHTA; CDR2 reads FQGNSA. Trimming took off 5 bases at V and 6 bases at J, with 12 bases between the two ends. CDR3 in amino acids: CASSRGPVDTQYF. The CDR3 nucleotides read TGTGCCAGCAGCCGTGGGCCCGTGGATACGCAGTATTTT.

The chain combines TRBV5-1 with TRBJ1-1; TRBD1 aligns across 8 bases. Losses at the gene ends were 0 bases for V and 5 bases for J; bases not matched to a gene: 6. CDR1 SGHRS and CDR2 YFSETQ come from the germline V gene. CDR3 length: 15 residues. The CDR3 nucleotides read TGCGCCAGCAGCTTGGCCCCGGACAGGGATACTGAAGCTTTCTTT. Amino acids: CASSLAPDRDTEAFF.

This clone was counted a single time. J is TRBJ1-4 and V is TRBV18; maybe TRBD1 (5 bases). The CDR3 contains 13 residues. Germline V lookup: CDR1 KGHSH, CDR2 LQKENI. V gave up 3 bases and J gave up 4 bases, with 6 bases separating them. CDR3 sequence reads: CASSPRVNEKLFF. CDR3 in DNA: TGTGCCAGCTCACCCAGGGTTAATGAAAAACTGTTTTTT. Full variable domain (remainder filled in from reference TRBV18 and TRBJ1-4): NAGVMQNPRHLVRRRGQEARLRCSPMKGHSHVYWYRQLPEEGLKFMVYLQKENIIDESGMPKERFSAEFPKEGPSILRIQQVVRGDSAAYFCASSPRVNEKLFFGSGTQLSVL.

This chain links TRBV5-1 with TRBJ2-2, with D unclear. CDR1 is SGHRS, CDR2 YFSETQ, per germline. Trimming took off 4 bases at V and 2 bases at J, with 9 bases between the two ends. The CDR3 is 14 residues long. The CDR3 bases are TGCGCCAGCAGCCCCGTAATAAACACCGGGGAGCTGTTTTTT. Encoded protein: CASSPVINTGELFF.

The chain carries TRBV10-3 and TRBJ1-3; 8 bases fit TRBD1. This CDR3 region has 14 residues. Per germline, CDR1 ENHRY and CDR2 SYGVKD. Trimming cost V 10 bases and J 3 bases; bases outside gene matches: 8. CDR3 residues: CATWTGLSGNTIYF. The CDR3 bases are TGTGCCACATGGACAGGGTTAAGTGGAAACACCATATATTTT.

This clone was seen more than once but under ten times. The rearrangement joins TRBV5-1 to TRBJ1-6, with a tentative D call TRBD1 (6 bases). V was pared by 3 bases and J by 7 bases, with 11 bases between. The V gene's germline CDR1 is SGHRS and CDR2 YFSETQ. This CDR3 region has 14 residues. Here the CDR3 reads CASSSDSTNSPLHF. In DNA, the CDR3 is TGCGCCAGCAGCTCGGACAGTACCAATTCACCCCTCCACTTT.

V and J are TRBV7-7 and TRBJ2-5; TRBD1 might be the D (6 bases). The V and J ends lost 1 base and 6 bases respectively, with 12 bases between them. This CDR3 is 14 amino acids long. Germline CDR1 SSHAT, CDR2 FNYEAQ (reference sequence). CDR3 sequence reads: CASSLDRAVKTQYF. The CDR3 DNA reads as TGTGCCAGCAGCTTAGACAGGGCGGTAAAGACCCAGTACTTC.

The chain joins TRBV7-2 to TRBJ1-1; 8 bases fit TRBD1. This CDR3 has 15 amino acids. V gave up 4 bases and J gave up 6 bases; unmatched junction bases: 10. In germline, CDR1 is SGHTA, CDR2 FQGNSA. The CDR3 region is CASSSRTGRVSEAFF. CDR3 DNA: TGTGCCAGCAGCTCCAGGACAGGGAGGGTCTCTGAAGCTTTCTTT.

The V call is TRBV3-1 (or the pseudogene TRBV3-2), the J call TRBJ2-7; 10 positions match TRBD2. Trimming took 1 base from V and 0 from J; bases not matched to a gene: 0. The CDR3 is 15 amino acids. Per the germline V gene, CDR1 is LGHDT and CDR2 is YNNKEL (reference sequence). The CDR3 region has the DNA TGTGCCAGCAGCCAAGGGACTAGCGGCTCCTACGAGCAGTACTTC. Amino acids: CASSQGTSGSYEQYF.